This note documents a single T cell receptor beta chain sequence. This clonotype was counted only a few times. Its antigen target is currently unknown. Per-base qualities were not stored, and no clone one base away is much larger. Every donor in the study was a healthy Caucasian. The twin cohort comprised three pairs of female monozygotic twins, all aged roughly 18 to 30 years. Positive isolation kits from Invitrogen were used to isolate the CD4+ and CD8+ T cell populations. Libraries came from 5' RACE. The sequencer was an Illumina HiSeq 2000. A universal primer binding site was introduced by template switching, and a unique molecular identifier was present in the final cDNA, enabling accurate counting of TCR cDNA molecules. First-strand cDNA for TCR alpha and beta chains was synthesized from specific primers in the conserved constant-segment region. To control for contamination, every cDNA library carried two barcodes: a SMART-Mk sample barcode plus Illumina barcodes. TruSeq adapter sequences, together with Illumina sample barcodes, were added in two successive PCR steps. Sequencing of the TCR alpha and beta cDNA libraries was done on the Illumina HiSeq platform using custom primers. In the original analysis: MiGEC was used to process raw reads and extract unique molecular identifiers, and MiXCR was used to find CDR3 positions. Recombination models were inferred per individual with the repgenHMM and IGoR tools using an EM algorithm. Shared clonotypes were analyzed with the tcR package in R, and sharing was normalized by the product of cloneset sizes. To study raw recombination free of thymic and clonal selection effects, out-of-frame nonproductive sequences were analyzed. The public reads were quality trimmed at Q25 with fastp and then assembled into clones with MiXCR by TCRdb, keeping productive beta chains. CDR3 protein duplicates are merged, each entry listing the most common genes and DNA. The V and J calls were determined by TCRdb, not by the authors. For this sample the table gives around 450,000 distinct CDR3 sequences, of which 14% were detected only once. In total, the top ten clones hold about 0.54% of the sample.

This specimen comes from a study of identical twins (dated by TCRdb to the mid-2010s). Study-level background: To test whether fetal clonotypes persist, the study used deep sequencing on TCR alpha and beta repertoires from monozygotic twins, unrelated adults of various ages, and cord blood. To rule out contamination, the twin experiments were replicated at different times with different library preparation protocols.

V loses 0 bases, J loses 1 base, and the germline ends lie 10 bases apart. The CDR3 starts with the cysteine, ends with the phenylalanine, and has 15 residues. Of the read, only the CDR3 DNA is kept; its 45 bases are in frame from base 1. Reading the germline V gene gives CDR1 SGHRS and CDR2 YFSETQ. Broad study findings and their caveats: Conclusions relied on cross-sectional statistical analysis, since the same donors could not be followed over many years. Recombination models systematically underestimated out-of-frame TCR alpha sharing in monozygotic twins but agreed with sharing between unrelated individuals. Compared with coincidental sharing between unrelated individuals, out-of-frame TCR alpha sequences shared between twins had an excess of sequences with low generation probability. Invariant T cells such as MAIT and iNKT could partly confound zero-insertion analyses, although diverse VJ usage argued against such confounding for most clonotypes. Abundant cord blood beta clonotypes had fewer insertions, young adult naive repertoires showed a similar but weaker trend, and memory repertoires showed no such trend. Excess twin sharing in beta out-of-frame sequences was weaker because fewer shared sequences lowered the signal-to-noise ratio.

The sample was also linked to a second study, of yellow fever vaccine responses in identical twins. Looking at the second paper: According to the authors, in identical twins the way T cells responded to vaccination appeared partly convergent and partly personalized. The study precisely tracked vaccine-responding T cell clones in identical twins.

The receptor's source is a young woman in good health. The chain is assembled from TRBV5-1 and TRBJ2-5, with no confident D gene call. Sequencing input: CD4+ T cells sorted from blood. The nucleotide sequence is TGCGCCAGCAGCTTGGCCGCGGTGATCCAAGAGACCCAGTACTTC. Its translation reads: CASSLAAVIQETQYF.